This TCR beta chain emerged from a study of shared clonotypes between healthy human individuals. Overall study findings and caveats: Researchers found naive subsets generally carried larger estimated richness than memory subsets.

Some clones are missing from TCRdb's copy, which holds only in-frame ones; the method was immunoSEQ multiplex PCR. The repertoire includes 740,000 or so clones, around 78% of them detected once, and roughly 2% sits in the top ten. Points on this clone: The antigen is not known.

This CDR3 has 14 amino acids. Germline lookup yields CDR1 MNHEY and CDR2 SVGAGI. Trimming stripped 7 bases from V and 1 base from J, with 14 bases between. The sequencing sample was made of memory CD4+ T cells sorted from blood. The sample's subset: CD45RA-negative fraction. This TCR was sampled from a woman aged 25 to 39 in good health. This chain uses TRBV6-5 with TRBJ2-7; either TRBD1 or TRBD2 may fit D (7 bases each). CDR3 DNA sequence: TGTGCCAGCAAGGGGGCTAGCGGTTCCTACGAGCAGTACTTC. It yields the protein CASKGASGSYEQYF.